The 16 T cell receptor beta chains given below trace back to one sample, sequenced in a study of blood T cell repertoires in COVID-19. Measured with immunoSEQ multiplex PCR; TCRdb has only the in-frame clones, and not every one. The sample lists approximately 260,000 clones, 75% to 90% occurring once. Sequencing was performed on peripheral blood. The receptor set was obtained from a woman aged 55-70 years with active or convalescent COVID-19.

This clone has just a few counts. This sequence joins TRBV7-6 and TRBJ1-2; TRBD1 is a possible D gene (6 bases). Trimming removed 1 base at V and 4 bases at J, with 13 bases between. This CDR3 is built from 15 residues. Germline V gene lookup returns CDR1 SGHVS and CDR2 FNYEAQ. The CDR3 spells CASSLGDQGSYGYTF. The CDR3 nucleotides are TGTGCCAGCAGCTTAGGGGACCAGGGGAGCTATGGCTACACCTTC.

V and J are TRBV11-3 and TRBJ2-2, with TRBD2 matching 7 bases. From germline, CDR1 is SGHNT and CDR2 YENEEA. Germline trimming cut 5 bases from V and 5 bases from J; bases unmatched to any gene: 5. CDR3 length equals 14 residues. In nucleotides, the CDR3 is TGTGCCAGCAGCCGGGGGGAGGTGACCGGGGAGCTGTTTTTT. It specifies CASSRGEVTGELFF.

The V and J genes are TRBV5-4 and TRBJ2-7; 10 nucleotides line up with TRBD2. The CDR3 sequence is 14 residues long. V shed 3 bases, J shed 2 bases, and the junction held 2 bases outside the gene matches. Germline V gene data show CDR1 as SGHNT and CDR2 as YYREEE (reference sequence). The CDR3 bases are TGTGCCAGCAGCTCCGGGACTAGCGCCTACGAGCAGTACTTC. It specifies CASSSGTSAYEQYF.

The chain combines TRBV21-1 with TRBJ2-5; the D call TRBD2 from the table was never checked on the DNA. TRBV21-1 is noted as a pseudogene. The CDR3 runs 16 residues. CDR3 residues: CASSKASLAGGGTQYF. As DNA, the CDR3 is TGTGCCAGCAGCAAAGCTTCGCTAGCGGGGGGAGGGACCCAGTACTTC.

V gene TRBV12-5 combines with J gene TRBJ1-1, with D unclear. Germline values: CDR1 LGHNT, CDR2 FRNRAP. The length of the CDR3 is 16 residues. The V end was cut by 3 bases, the J end by 1 base, with 15 bases between. Here the CDR3 reads CASGFDRVPSNTEAFF. DNA for the CDR3: TGTGCTAGTGGTTTTGATCGAGTACCTTCGAACACTGAAGCTTTCTTT. The full variable domain, with the rest looked up from reference TRBV12-5 and TRBJ1-1, is DARVTQTPRHKVTEMGQEVTMRCQPILGHNTVFWYRQTMMQGLELLAYFRNRAPLDDSGMPKDRFSAEMPDATLATLKIQPSEPRDSAVYFCASGFDRVPSNTEAFFGQGTRLTVV.

This clone was picked up one time. V gene TRBV5-1 combines with J gene TRBJ1-4; 10 bases agree with TRBD1. V gave up 4 bases and J gave up 1 base; unmatched junction bases: 7. The CDR3 covers 17 residues. Germline lookup yields CDR1 SGHRS and CDR2 YFSETQ. The CDR3 spells CASSRTGGGVTNEKLFF. The CDR3 DNA is TGCGCCAGCAGCCGGACAGGGGGTGGAGTAACTAATGAAAAACTGTTTTTT.

This sequence joins TRBV15 and TRBJ2-5; D is possibly TRBD2 (6 bases). Germline CDR1 is LNHNV and CDR2 is YYDKDF (reference sequence). V gave up 1 base and J gave up 0 bases, with 9 bases separating them. This CDR3 has 15 residues. The CDR3 DNA sequence: TGTGCCACCAGCAGAGGGCCGGGGGACCAAGAGACCCAGTACTTC. Translated: CATSRGPGDQETQYF.

V gene TRBV4-1 combines with J gene TRBJ2-3, with a weak D call TRBD1 (6 bases). Between the trimmed V and J ends, which lost 1 base and 11 bases, there was a span of 10 bases. The germline V gene has CDR1 MGHRA and CDR2 YSYEKL. The CDR3 is 12 residues long. This chain's CDR3 is CASSQVQGRQYF. CDR3 DNA: TGCGCCAGCAGCCAAGTACAGGGCAGGCAGTATTTT.

The chain couples TRBV11-3 to TRBJ2-6; no definite D call. V lost 0 bases and J 2 bases, leaving 14 bases between the germline ends. The CDR3 is 18 residues long. Looked up from germline, CDR1 is SGHNT and CDR2 is YENEEA. CDR3 nucleotides: TGTGCCAGCAGCTTAGATTCTGTGGAGAGGACTGGGGCCAACGTCCTGACTTTC. This gives the protein CASSLDSVERTGANVLTF.

This chain connects TRBV10-2 to TRBJ2-2, with 15 bases aligning to TRBD2. The CDR3 runs to 17 residues. The trim removed 8 bases at V and 1 base at J, leaving 5 bases unmatched. Germline V CDR1 and CDR2: WSHSY, SAAADI. DNA of the CDR3: TGCGCCAGCCGCGGACTAGCGGGGGGGAGGAACACCGGGGAGCTGTTTTTT. Its translation: CASRGLAGGRNTGELFF.

In its sample, this clone was seen a few times. J is TRBJ1-2 and V is TRBV27; maybe TRBD1 (6 bases). With 2 bases removed from V and 3 bases from J, the gap between germline ends came to 10 bases. Germline values: CDR1 MNHEY, CDR2 SMNVEV (reference sequence). The CDR3 sequence is 14 residues long. Here the CDR3 DNA reads TGTGCCAGCAGTTTACGGGGGGCATACTATGGCTACACCTTC. It specifies CASSLRGAYYGYTF.

The chain recombines TRBV6-5 with TRBJ1-1; D not resolved. The germline gives CDR1 MNHEY, CDR2 SVGAGI. The CDR3 spans 15 residues. The germline V and J ends were trimmed by 6 bases and 2 bases, with 16 bases remaining between them. This CDR3 reads CASSPGGSGNTEAFF. CDR3 bases: TGTGCCAGCAGCCCCGGAGGGAGCGGAAACACTGAAGCTTTCTTT.

The genes are TRBV10-3 and TRBJ2-1; a weak D match, TRBD2 (5 bases). The V end was cut by 2 bases, the J end by 9 bases, with 14 bases between. The CDR3 has 14 amino acids. The V gene's germline CDR1 is ENHRY and CDR2 SYGVKD. In nucleotides, the CDR3 is TGTGCCATCAGTGAGGATCCTGGTAGCGCTGAGCAGTTCTTC. It is translated as CAISEDPGSAEQFF.

This clone has a handful of counts. The chain carries TRBV5-4 and TRBJ2-7; TRBD1 might be the D (6 bases). Germline CDR1 is SGHNT and CDR2 is YYREEE (reference sequence). This CDR3 region has 14 residues. Trimming pared 0 bases from V and 6 bases from J, leaving 13 bases between. The CDR3 loop reads CASSLEGDATEQYF. CDR3 coding DNA: TGTGCCAGCAGCTTGGAGGGGGACGCTACCGAGCAGTACTTC.

The rearrangement joins TRBV14 to TRBJ1-4; unclear D gene. V was shortened by 0 bases and J by 8 bases, with 13 bases between the two germline ends. The CDR3 extends over 15 amino acids. CDR1 SGHDN and CDR2 FVKESK come from the germline V gene. Here the CDR3 DNA reads TGTGCCAGCAGCCAAGATTCAGGTTTTAAGGAAAAACTGTTTTTT. It specifies CASSQDSGFKEKLFF.

This clone came up a few times. V is TRBV10-2 and J is TRBJ1-1; 7 bases agree with TRBD1. Germline values: CDR1 WSHSY, CDR2 SAAADI. This CDR3 has 15 amino acids. After removal of 3 bases from V and 1 base from J, the junction contained 5 bases not matched to a gene. In DNA, the CDR3 is TGCGCCAGCAGTGATTGGGGGACAGAGAACACTGAAGCTTTCTTT. Its protein product is CASSDWGTENTEAFF.